These T cell receptor beta chains were read from a single sample in a study of glioma-infiltrating T cells after dendritic cell vaccination. Sequenced by immunoSEQ multiplex PCR; TCRdb stores in-frame clones only, minus some. The data show just under 85,000 clones, about 87% seen once. The input for sequencing was blood, taken before dendritic cell vaccination. The receptors here all came from a human donor with glioblastoma. The conserved cysteine and the conserved F or W are not part of the CDR3 here.

TRBV10-3	TRBJ1-2	AARRPGANYGYT
TRBV2	TRBJ1-4	ASSEEQGQF
TRBV27	TRBJ1-3	ASGEVYGNTIY
TRBV19	TRBJ1-1	ASSTGQGTEAF
TRBV27	TRBJ2-7	ASRSGTGSYEQY
TRBV11-3	TRBJ2-2	ASSFRTGGSTGELF
TRBV13	TRBJ2-5	ASSLETSQETQY
TRBV6-1	TRBJ2-5	ASSGLEFETQY
TRBV6-5	TRBJ2-7	ASGQGNYEQY
TRBV6-6	TRBJ2-5	ASKQVQETQY
TRBV4-1	TRBJ1-3	ASSQGQGLGGNTIY
TRBV5-4	NA	ASSFITDPYEQY
TRBV7-8	TRBJ2-7	ATSVTSGISYEQY
TRBV21-1	TRBJ2-7	ARLLAGGSHEQY
TRBV25-1	TRBJ1-4	ASRTGTGLKRNEKLF
TRBV2	TRBJ1-5	ASRVDRDGNQPQH
TRBV6-5	TRBJ2-2	ASSRSGSGTGELF
TRBV23-1	TRBJ2-2	ASSHVSGRFTGELF
TRBV12-5	TRBJ1-5	ASGLVSGAQPQH
TRBV10-2	TRBJ2-3	ASSTANTQY
TRBV6-1	TRBJ1-4	ASSARQEGTGKLF
TRBV25-1	TRBJ1-1	AIRTGGEAF
TRBV27	TRBJ2-5	ASSRLAGFQETQY
TRBV7-9	TRBJ2-2	ASSLAPDLNTGELF
TRBV28	TRBJ2-5	ASSLTGEGETQY
TRBV9	TRBJ1-5	ASSEGTGISGQPQH
TRBV7-9	TRBJ2-7	ASSLVNGEQY
TRBV9	TRBJ1-2	ASSIEEEAYGYT
TRBV7-9	TRBJ2-7	ASSLGGGSYEQY
TRBV6-1	TRBJ2-1	ASRDLGGSGNEQF
TRBV6-6	TRBJ1-1	ASSYRKRTGPWEAF